The rows below give T cell receptor beta chains drawn from one sample of a study of blood T cells in healthy people across ages. TCRdb re-called the 5' RACE reads through MiXCR, storing one row per CDR3 protein. The sample yields some 1.4 million distinct CDR3 sequences, around two fifths seen once. Sequenced material: blood. These receptor sequences come from a woman aged 18-35 years in good health. Each CDR3 is given with its conserved first and last residue. D genes are given only for firm matches. Clone sizes are given selectively: once, few, many, or a class where the clone is expanded.

clone_size j_call v_call d_call cdr3_nt cdr3_aa
. TRBJ1-2 TRBV27 . TGTGCCAGCAGTTTATCTTACAATTCGCAGGATGGCTACACCTTC CASSLSYNSQDGYTF
few TRBJ2-3 TRBV9 . TGTGCCAGCAGCGTAGCTTCGGGGCGGGAACACACAGATACGCAGTATTTT CASSVASGREHTDTQYF
. TRBJ1-2 TRBV6-1 TRBD1 TGTGCCAGCAGTGCGCAAAACTGGGGACAGGGGGCCGGTGGCTACACCTTC CASSAQNWGQGAGGYTF
. TRBJ1-2 TRBV12-3/TRBV12-4 . TGTGCCAGCAGCCCAGACATAGACTATGGCTACACCTTC CASSPDIDYGYTF
. TRBJ1-2 TRBV7-8 . TGTGCCAGCAGCCCCAATCCCCCACCGGGCTACACCTTC CASSPNPPPGYTF
few TRBJ1-2 TRBV14 . TGTGCCAGCAGCTCCTTGTTGGGCAACTATGGCTACACCTTC CASSSLLGNYGYTF
. TRBJ1-1 TRBV27 TRBD1 TGTGCCAGCAGTAGGACAGGGACAGGGTCTGAAGCTTTCTTT CASSRTGTGSEAFF
. TRBJ2-2 TRBV30 TRBD2 TGTGCCTCGCCTAGCGGGAACACCGGGGAGCTGTTTTTT CASPSGNTGELFF
few TRBJ1-2 TRBV27 . TGTGCCAGCAATAAAGCAGGCACCTATGGCTACACCTTC CASNKAGTYGYTF
. TRBJ2-3 TRBV4-2 . TGTGCCAGCAGCCAACGGGACGATGCGCAGTATTTT CASSQRDDAQYF
. TRBJ1-5 TRBV6-5 TRBD1 TGTGCCAGCAGTCTCGGGACAGGGGAAGAGCAGCCCCAGCATTTT CASSLGTGEEQPQHF
few TRBJ2-1 TRBV7-9 . TGTGCCAGCACCGGGTCGGGCGTCGGTTATTCCTACAATGAGCAGTTCTTC CASTGSGVGYSYNEQFF
. TRBJ2-5 TRBV28 TRBD1 TGTGCCAGCAGTTTGGTTGGCAGGGGGCTAGAGACCCAGTACTTC CASSLVGRGLETQYF
. TRBJ1-4 TRBV20-1 . TGCAGTGCTAGAGTGGCGTCAGCGGGGGGTAATGAAAAACTGTTTTTT CSARVASAGGNEKLFF
. TRBJ2-5 TRBV20-1 . TGCAGTGCTAGAGAGGCTAGCCCCAAAGAGACCCAGTACTTC CSAREASPKETQYF
. TRBJ2-1 TRBV10-3 . TGTGCCATCAGTGAGTCGACTCTCCTCCTGACCGGGACCCCCGGGTATGAGCAGTTCTTC CAISESTLLLTGTPGYEQFF
. TRBJ1-1 TRBV2 TRBD1 TGTGCCAGTACGACAGGGGGTGTGGCTTTCTTT CASTTGGVAFF
. TRBJ1-4 TRBV6-5 . TGTGCCAGCAGTTACATGGAAAAACTGTTTTTT CASSYMEKLFF
many TRBJ2-7 TRBV5-1 TRBD1 TGCGCCAGCAGCACGGGACAGCTCTACGAGCAGTACTTC CASSTGQLYEQYF
. TRBJ1-2 TRBV27 TRBD1 TGTGCCAGCAGTCCTTTTCAGGGGGCGAACTATGGCTACACCTTC CASSPFQGANYGYTF
few TRBJ2-7 TRBV7-2 . TGTGCCAGCAGCTTAGGGCCTAGCGAAACCTACGAGCAGTACTTC CASSLGPSETYEQYF
. TRBJ2-3 TRBV4-1 . TGCGCCAGCACCCGGACGGATCCCCTCAGCACAGATACGCAGTATTTT CASTRTDPLSTDTQYF
. TRBJ1-1 TRBV4-1 TRBD1 TGCGCCAGCAGCCACATGGGACAGGCTAACACTGAAGCTTTCTTT CASSHMGQANTEAFF
. TRBJ2-2 TRBV6-1 . TGTGCCAGCAGTGTACTAGAGACCGGGGAGCTGTTTTTT CASSVLETGELFF
. TRBJ2-3 TRBV7-3 . TGTGCCAGCAGCCCCCAGGGGAACCCCTCGCATTTT CASSPQGNPSHF
few TRBJ2-3 TRBV10-3 . TGTGCCATCACCAGAGAAGCGAGAACAGATACGCAGTATTTT CAITREARTDTQYF
once TRBJ2-4 TRBV2 . TGTGCCAGCACTGTCACGGCAGGGGGGTATCTATACAATGAGCAGTACTTC CASTVTAGGYLYNEQYF
. TRBJ2-3 TRBV6-5 . TGTGCCAGCAGTTACTCTTCGACGAGCTCAGATACGCAGTATTTT CASSYSSTSSDTQYF
. TRBJ2-4 TRBV2 . TGTGCCAGCAGGGCCAACAGCCTAGCCAAAAACATTCAGTACTTC CASRANSLAKNIQYF
. TRBJ2-5 TRBV7-9 TRBD2 TGTGCCAGCAGTCATGGTGCTAGCGGGGACCAAGAGACCCAGTACTTC CASSHGASGDQETQYF
. TRBJ1-4 TRBV5-1 . TGCGCCAGCAGCTCCGGACAGATATTCGGAAAACTGTTTTTT CASSSGQIFGKLFF
. TRBJ1-1 TRBV6-6 . TGTGCCAGCAGTTACTCAGGGGGATCCTCTGAAGCTTTCTTT CASSYSGGSSEAFF
. TRBJ2-5 TRBV7-9 . TGTGCCAGCAGCACTGGACTCCCAGGCGCAGAGACCCAGTACTTC CASSTGLPGAETQYF
few TRBJ2-1 TRBV20-1 . TGCAGTGCTCCCTCCTACCGCACAGGGCTCGCAAATGAGCAGTTCTTC CSAPSYRTGLANEQFF
few TRBJ2-4 TRBV11-2 TRBD2 TGTGCCAGCAGCCCACTAGCGGGGGGGCCGTCAGCCAAAAACATTCAGTACTTC CASSPLAGGPSAKNIQYF
. TRBJ2-1 TRBV20-1 TRBD2 TGCAGTGCTAGTGGGCTAGCGGGTTTCTACGAGCAGTTCTTC CSASGLAGFYEQFF
. TRBJ2-4 TRBV6-5 TRBD2 TGTGCCAGCAGTTACTCCCCCACCGGGACTAGCGGGAGCAAAAACATTCAGTACTTC CASSYSPTGTSGSKNIQYF
. TRBJ2-3 TRBV20-1 . TGCAGTGCTATCCAGACAGTGTGGTTCGCGGTAAAATGCACAGATACGCAGTATTTT CSAIQTVWFAVKCTDTQYF
. TRBJ2-1 TRBV3-1 TRBD2 TGTGCCAGCAGCCTTGGACTAGCGGAGAGGGGTGAGCAGTTCTTC CASSLGLAERGEQFF
. TRBJ1-6 TRBV5-8 . TGTGCCAGCAGCTTGGTCGGGGTAAATTGGAATTCACCCCTCCACTTT CASSLVGVNWNSPLHF
. TRBJ2-5 TRBV28 TRBD2 TGTGCCAGCAGTTCTTGGACTAGTGGGGGGGGGAATGAGCAGTACTTC CASSSWTSGGGNEQYF
few TRBJ2-2 TRBV4-1 TRBD1 TGCGCCAGCAGCCAAGGACAGGGGGCGATGGGGACCGGGGAGCTGTTTTTT CASSQGQGAMGTGELFF
once TRBJ2-4 TRBV25-1 TRBD2 TGTGCCAGCAGTAGACTAGCGGGAGCCGGGCAGCAGTACTTC CASSRLAGAGQQYF
. TRBJ1-2 TRBV6-4 . TGTGCCAGCAGTGACTCAAGGAACGCTAACTATGGCTACACCTTC CASSDSRNANYGYTF
few TRBJ2-1 TRBV10-3 . TGTGCCATCAGTGAGTCTAACAGGGACAATGAGCAGTTCTTC CAISESNRDNEQFF
. TRBJ1-1 TRBV20-1 . TGCAGTGCTAGGCGGAATGGGGTGAGGTATTTGGACACTGAAGCTTTCTTT CSARRNGVRYLDTEAFF
. TRBJ1-1 TRBV20-1 . TGCAGTGCTAGAATGATGGGGGGCGCGAACACTGAAGCTTTCTTT CSARMMGGANTEAFF